This note documents a single T cell receptor (beta chain) sequence. This sample is drawn from a study of T cell repertoires in cytomegalovirus infection. Study background: Both a matching HLA type and CMV infection were indicated by public TCR beta signatures.

The germline V gene encodes CDR1 SGHVS and CDR2 FNYEAQ. The length of the CDR3 is 15 residues. V lost 0 bases and J lost 5, with 10 bases in between. TCRdb reanalysed the reads using MiXCR and keeps one entry per CDR3 protein. The table lists more than 150,000 distinct CDR3 sequences, 15% to 20% of them singletons. The source material was CD8+ T cells from PBMCs. The chain joins TRBV7-6 to TRBJ2-2; D is perhaps TRBD2 (6 bases). This receptor was taken from a human donor in good health (CMV status not recorded). Some clones in this sample may be carry-over from other donors' samples. CDR3 in DNA: TGTGCCAGCAGCTTAGCGGGGAGCGGGACCGGGGAGCTGTTTTTT. Residues: CASSLAGSGTGELFF.